This entry describes one TCR beta chain. What it binds is not known. V was clipped by 0 bases and J by 6 bases, with 18 bases between them. Germline loops: CDR1 GTSNPN, CDR2 SVGIG (reference sequence). The CDR3 contains 16 residues. This sample is part of a study of beta chain features in type 1 diabetes. Study-wide results and caveats: Healthy donors had naive, central memory and Treg TCRB repertoires that appeared less similar than those seen among patients. People with Type 1 diabetes carried modestly yet significantly shorter TCRB CDR3s in all four CD4+ subsets. Shorter templates might be favored by PCR, equally in patients and controls. Any HLA effect on TCRB rearrangement was left unresolved by small sub-analyses.

Cell sorting via CD45RO/CCR7/CD25/CD127/CD95/CD27 was performed to obtain CD4+ naive, central memory, regulatory and stem cell-like memory cells. What was sequenced were expressed TCRB transcripts, since all of the isolated RNA had been reverse transcribed. Assay: immunoSEQ multiplex PCR; the TCRdb copy retains only in-frame clones and omits some. The data show about 740,000 clones, around 15% seen once. The source of this sequence is a man aged 18 to 29 with type 1 diabetes. The genes are TRBV30 and TRBJ1-5, with D tentatively TRBD1 (5 bases). Sequenced: naive CD4+ T cells from blood. CDR3 sequence (DNA): TGTGCCTGGAGTGTACTGGATGGGGCCCGCGGTCAGCCCCAGCATTTT. It yields the protein CAWSVLDGARGQPQHF. The whole variable domain, filled in from reference TRBV30 and TRBJ1-5, reads SQTIHQWPATLVQPVGSPLSLECTVEGTSNPNLYWYRQAAGRGLQLLFYSVGIGQISSEVPQNLSASRPQDRQFILSSKKLLLSDSGFYLCAWSVLDGARGQPQHFGDGTRLSIL.